These T cell receptor beta chains were read from a single sample in a study of cytomegalovirus exposure and HLA in healthy donors. The repertoire was sequenced with immunoSEQ multiplex PCR; TCRdb's copy has only in-frame clones and lacks some. The specimen's table records about 200,000 clones. Source material: PBMCs. These receptors were taken from a boy aged 5-17 years in good health and CMV-seronegative. Each CDR3 is given with its conserved first and last residue.

V	J	CDR3
TRBV19	TRBJ2-1	CASSTAAFRDNEQFF
TRBV5-5	TRBJ2-6	CASATGQGNPGANVLTF
TRBV13	TRBJ2-7	CASSLVGALEQYF
TRBV7-2	TRBJ2-7	CASSPPGSYEQYF
TRBV7-2	TRBJ2-1	CASSPDGGGVKNEQFF
TRBV19	TRBJ2-7	CASTGPTYEQYF
TRBV6-5	TRBJ1-5	CASSTGGQSQPQHF
TRBV7-9	TRBJ1-2	CASSPQGYYGYTF
TRBV7-9	TRBJ1-1	CASRSDRAAEAFF
TRBV29-1	TRBJ1-4	CSVGEGGVYEKLFF
TRBV19	TRBJ1-2	CASRYGQGSYGYTF
TRBV5-1	TRBJ2-3	CASTNGQGATDTQYF
TRBV5-4	TRBJ1-2	CASSYNRGSIPGYTF
TRBV6-5	TRBJ2-7	CASSTTGVGSYEQYF
TRBV6-5	TRBJ1-4	CASSYSQNRNEKLFF
TRBV2	TRBJ1-3	CASSPRDSSGNTIYF
TRBV30	TRBJ2-7	CAWNLPGIGSYEQYF
TRBV5-4	TRBJ2-3	CASSPPSGFRTDTQYF
TRBV11-2	TRBJ2-2	CASPPAGQGVDGELFF
TRBV2	TRBJ2-5	CASSVMGGGFQETQYF
TRBV9	TRBJ1-5	CASSGTPYSNQPQHF
TRBV27	TRBJ1-1	CASSFRMNTEAFF
TRBV6-5	TRBJ1-5	CASSGGVRNQPQHF
TRBV18	TRBJ1-1	CASSRDRMNTEAFF
TRBV29-1	TRBJ1-2	CSVEHSLGYGYTF
TRBV11-2	TRBJ1-4	CASSLAHRGVFF
TRBV9	TRBJ2-5	CASSEDNQETQYF
TRBV5-4	TRBJ2-2	CASSLGHRGRTGELFF
TRBV5-1	TRBJ2-7	CASSFGQVNYEQYF
TRBV4-2	TRBJ2-7	CASSQDRGSYEQYF
TRBV4-1	TRBJ2-5	CASSQPGLAGGETQYF
TRBV28	TRBJ1-2	CASSSPDRTNYGYTF
TRBV5-4	TRBJ1-5	CASSLAGTNQPQHF
TRBV9	TRBJ2-3	CASSVGQRGGGTDTQYF
TRBV9	TRBJ2-3	CASSVAGGGDTQYF
TRBV13	TRBJ2-6	CASSSLSRQGTAQFSGANVLTF
TRBV27	TRBJ2-3	CASSPVVGDTQYF
TRBV27	TRBJ1-2	CASSRIPGQGNYGYTF
TRBV7-2	TRBJ2-6	CASSLGDSLWANVLTF
TRBV10-3	TRBJ1-5	CAISDPGQGVSNQPQHF
TRBV19	TRBJ2-5	CATQFYRGSKETQYF
TRBV7-8	TRBJ2-7	CASSLLEREYEQYF
TRBV6-1	TRBJ2-7	CASSAGLAASHLYEQYF
TRBV5-6	TRBJ1-2	CASSLYLGQGFFYGYTF
TRBV14	TRBJ1-2	CASSPRPLYGYTF
TRBV18	TRBJ1-1	CASSHTVRGGTEAFF
TRBV4-1	TRBJ1-2	CASSQTSGGLDYGYTF
TRBV30	TRBJ1-2	CAWSVVGVGGYTF
TRBV7-2	TRBJ2-1	CASRDAGVGNEQFF